The 4 T cell receptor beta chains below come from one sample, sequenced in a study of shared clonotypes between healthy human individuals. Sequenced by immunoSEQ multiplex PCR; TCRdb stores in-frame clones only, minus some. Of 300,000 or so clones in the sample, about 74% are singletons; the top ten hold under 13%. Sequenced input: memory CD4+ T cells sorted from blood. Subset reported: CD45RA-negative fraction. Source of these receptors: a man aged 30 to 45 in good health.

The gene calls are TRBV11-1 and TRBJ2-1; 9 bases are a match to TRBD1. V was pared by 5 bases and J by 1 base, with 6 bases of the junction left unmatched. CDR3 length equals 16 residues. Per the germline V gene, CDR1 is SGHAT and CDR2 is FQDESV (reference sequence). The CDR3 region is CASSQGQGGSYNEQFF. CDR3 sequence (DNA): TGTGCCAGCAGCCAGGGACAGGGAGGGTCCTACAATGAGCAGTTCTTC.

This clone was counted between two and nine times. V and J are TRBV10-1 and TRBJ2-3; 8 nucleotides agree with TRBD2. CDR1 and CDR2 from the germline V gene are WNHNN and SYGVQD (reference sequence). J gave up 2 bases and V 5 bases, and 9 bases lay outside the gene matches. This CDR3 contains 16 residues. In DNA, the CDR3 is TGCGCCAGCAGTAGGAAGCGGGAGCTACTCACAGATACGCAGTATTTT. Translating gives CASSRKRELLTDTQYF.

The chain is built from TRBV7-6 and TRBJ2-7, with 12 bases identical to TRBD1. Germline assignment: CDR1 SGHVS and CDR2 FNYEAQ. CDR3 length: 16 residues. V dropped 5 bases and J dropped 5; count of bases not matched to a gene: 10. The CDR3 spells CASSPGGGTGGHEQYF. CDR3 in DNA: TGTGCCAGCAGCCCCGGGGGTGGGACAGGGGGCCACGAGCAGTACTTC.

Many counts were recorded for this clone. The gene calls are TRBV2 and TRBJ1-5; D is perhaps TRBD1 (6 bases). Germline CDR1 and CDR2: SNHLY and FYNNEI. CDR3 size: 15 residues. V gave up 4 bases and J gave up 6 bases, with 16 bases separating them. CDR3 sequence: CASSGLGGAGQPQHF. The CDR3 DNA is TGTGCCAGCAGTGGTCTTGGGGGGGCAGGTCAGCCCCAGCATTTT.